Each of the 25 T cell receptor beta chains below was sequenced from the same sample in a study of beta chain features in type 1 diabetes. General observations from the study: All four CD4+ subsets from Type 1 diabetes patients carried moderately but significantly shorter TCRB CDR3s.

The antigens of these receptors remain unknown. Sequenced material consisted of expressed TCRB transcripts (all of the isolated RNA was reverse transcribed). TCRdb keeps only in-frame clones here, not all; method: immunoSEQ multiplex PCR. The sample carries more than 250,000 clones, around 21% recorded once. Sequencing used naive CD4+ T cells from blood. These receptors came from a woman aged 40-49 years with type 1 diabetes.

V and J are TRBV7-3 and TRBJ1-1; 7 nucleotides match TRBD1. Germline CDR1 SGHTA, CDR2 FQGTGA. CDR3 length equals 15 residues. V trimming: 6 bases; J trimming: 6 bases; junction bases outside the gene matches: 13. The CDR3 sequence is CASSPQTGKFSEAFF. The CDR3 nucleotides read TGTGCCAGCAGTCCACAGACAGGGAAGTTCTCTGAAGCTTTCTTT.

This clone was observed a handful of times. The chain is built from TRBV5-6 and TRBJ2-5; tentative D call: TRBD2 (6 bases). The J call is in doubt because the DNA end fits TRBJ2-7 better. The CDR3 totals 14 residues. The V gene's germline CDR1 is SGHDT and CDR2 YYEEEE. The CDR3 region is CASSLVRGSYEQYF. CDR3 nucleotides: TGTGCCAGCAGCTTGGTCCGGGGGTCCTACGAGCAGTACTTC.

The chain combines TRBV6-6 with TRBJ2-7; TRBD2 aligns across 9 bases. Germline trimming cut 7 bases from V and 6 bases from J; bases unmatched to any gene: 4. Germline CDR1 is MNHNY and CDR2 is SVGAGI (reference sequence). The CDR3 loop spans 12 amino acids. DNA of the CDR3: TGTGCCAGCACTGGCGGGAGGGGCGAGCAGTACTTC. Its protein is CASTGGRGEQYF.

The genes are TRBV9 and TRBJ2-7; the match to TRBD1 covers 7 bases. This CDR3 region has 12 residues. Germline CDR1 SGDLS, CDR2 YYNGEE. The ends lost 4 bases at V and 5 bases at J; junction bases unmatched: 3. Here the CDR3 reads CASSRDSHEQYF. In nucleotides, the CDR3 is TGTGCCAGCAGCCGGGACAGCCACGAGCAGTACTTC.

The rearrangement uses TRBV7-6 and TRBJ2-6; D remains unclear. In germline, CDR1 is SGHVS, CDR2 FNYEAQ. V was shortened by 1 base and J by 0 bases, with 7 bases between the two germline ends. The CDR3 totals 16 residues. CDR3 sequence (DNA): TGTGCCAGCAGCTTAGGGCAGTTCTCTGGGGCCAACGTCCTGACTTTC. The encoded protein is CASSLGQFSGANVLTF.

The chain couples TRBV18 to TRBJ2-5, with a tentative D call TRBD2 (6 bases). V was cut by 4 bases and J by 1 base, with 10 bases left in between. This CDR3 has 14 residues. Germline loops: CDR1 KGHSH, CDR2 LQKENI. The CDR3 is CASSQRDSQETQYF. The CDR3 region has the DNA TGTGCCAGCTCACAGAGGGACTCCCAAGAGACCCAGTACTTC.

The chain carries TRBV29-1 and TRBJ1-4; no clear D. The V end was cut by 5 bases, the J end by 7 bases, with 17 bases between. The germline V gene has CDR1 SQVTM and CDR2 ANQGSEA. This CDR3 has 14 residues. CDR3 sequence reads: CSVRSGLTGEKLFF. The CDR3 DNA follows: TGCAGCGTTCGCAGCGGACTGACGGGTGAAAAACTGTTTTTT. Variable domain in full (rest from reference TRBV29-1 and TRBJ1-4): SAVISQKPSRDICQRGTSLTIQCQVDSQVTMMFWYRQQPGQSLTLIATANQGSEATYESGFVIDKFPISRPNLTFSTLTVSNMSPEDSSIYLCSVRSGLTGEKLFFGSGTQLSVL.

The chain couples TRBV2 to TRBJ1-2; D not resolved. The CDR3 extends over 15 amino acids. V lost 4 bases and J 4 bases, leaving 16 bases between the germline ends. CDR1 and CDR2 from the germline V gene are SNHLY and FYNNEI. CDR3 loop: CASSVIAAGGYGYTF. The CDR3 DNA follows: TGTGCCAGCAGTGTAATCGCGGCCGGCGGCTATGGCTACACCTTC.

This clone was counted only a few times. This rearrangement joins TRBV5-1 to TRBJ2-5; 12 bases are shared with TRBD2. Germline V gives CDR1 SGHRS, CDR2 YFSETQ. V shed 4 bases, J shed 2 bases, and the junction held 3 bases outside the gene matches. The CDR3 spans 15 residues. This chain's CDR3 is CASSLGLAGQETQYF. The CDR3 region has the DNA TGCGCCAGCAGCCTCGGACTAGCGGGACAAGAGACCCAGTACTTC.

This rearrangement joins TRBV6-5 to TRBJ2-1, with 9 bases identical to TRBD1. There are 12 residues in the CDR3. J lost 15 bases, V lost 4 bases, and 7 bases had no gene match. CDR1 MNHEY and CDR2 SVGAGI come from the germline V gene. CDR3 DNA: TGTGCCAGCAGTTTCCCCGGACAGGGGCCGTTCTTC. Translating it yields CASSFPGQGPFF.

V gene TRBV28 combines with J gene TRBJ2-3; TRBD2 matches at 7 bases. Per germline, CDR1 MDHEN and CDR2 SYDVKM. Trimming cost V 4 bases and J 9 bases; bases outside gene matches: 7. The CDR3 is 13 residues long. CDR3 residues: CASSSGGRDTQYF. CDR3 DNA: TGTGCCAGCAGTTCCGGCGGGAGAGACACGCAGTATTTT.

The chain employs TRBV5-1 and TRBJ1-2; 7 nucleotides match TRBD1. The CDR3 sequence is 14 residues long. The junction had 3 bases not matched to a gene; V was cut back by 0 bases and J by 4 bases. Germline V lookup: CDR1 SGHRS, CDR2 YFSETQ. The CDR3 bases are TGCGCCAGCAGCTTGGGAGGGGGCAGCTATGGCTACACCTTC. Translated, it gives CASSLGGGSYGYTF.

This clone appeared a few times. The chain joins TRBV29-1 to TRBJ2-7; D is possibly TRBD2 (5 bases). Germline V gene sequence: CDR1 SQVTM, CDR2 ANQGSEA. V was clipped by 6 bases and J by 7 bases, with 16 bases between them. This CDR3 comprises 12 residues. The CDR3 loop reads CSVEDPAEEQYF. For the CDR3, the DNA is TGCAGCGTGGAGGACCCTGCGGAAGAGCAGTACTTC.

Only one count was recorded for this clone. The CDR3 loop reads CASSYRAGGVLGNEQFF. For the CDR3, the DNA is TGTGCCAGCAGCTACCGGGCGGGAGGAGTGCTAGGGAATGAGCAGTTCTTC. V usage is TRBV28 and J usage is TRBJ2-1; 8 nucleotides match TRBD2. Trimming cost V 6 bases and J 7 bases; bases outside gene matches: 17. The CDR3 loop spans 17 amino acids. Germline V gene data show CDR1 as MDHEN and CDR2 as SYDVKM.

The chain recombines TRBV9 with TRBJ2-2; D gene ambiguous. The CDR3 loop spans 14 amino acids. CDR1 is SGDLS and CDR2 is YYNGEE in the germline V gene. Between the trimmed V and J ends, which lost 4 bases and 5 bases, there was a span of 12 bases. CDR3 amino acids: CASSPSEFTGELFF. As DNA, the CDR3 is TGTGCCAGCAGCCCCTCTGAGTTTACCGGGGAGCTGTTTTTT.

The rearrangement uses TRBV9 and TRBJ1-5; D is undetermined. Germline V lookup: CDR1 SGDLS, CDR2 YYNGEE. V lost 0 bases and J lost 2, with 6 bases in between. This CDR3 has 14 amino acids. DNA of the CDR3: TGTGCCAGCAGCGTAGATCCGGGCAATCAGCCCCAGCATTTT. This encodes CASSVDPGNQPQHF. Using reference TRBV9 and TRBJ1-5 for the parts outside the CDR3, the full variable domain is DSGVTQTPKHLITATGQRVTLRCSPRSGDLSVYWYQQSLDQGLQFLIQYYNGEERAKGNILERFSAQQFPDLHSELNLSSLELGDSALYFCASSVDPGNQPQHFGDGTRLSIL.

The chain couples TRBV5-1 to TRBJ2-5, with D maybe TRBD1 (6 bases). The germline CDR1 and CDR2 sequences are SGHRS and YFSETQ. The CDR3 length is 14 residues. Trimming left V 2 bases short and J 1 base short, with 9 bases between. CDR3 loop: CASSLRDIQETQYF. CDR3 nucleotide sequence: TGCGCCAGCAGCTTACGGGACATCCAAGAGACCCAGTACTTC.

The table lists this clone with a few counts. This chain uses TRBV5-1 with TRBJ2-1; 8 bases line up with TRBD2. The length of the CDR3 is 16 residues. CDR1 and CDR2 (germline): SGHRS, YFSETQ. V dropped 4 bases and J dropped 0; count of bases not matched to a gene: 6. In DNA, the CDR3 is TGCGCCAGCAGCCCAAGACTAGCGAGCTCCTACAATGAGCAGTTCTTC. It codes for CASSPRLASSYNEQFF.

This clone has just a few counts. This specimen includes other DNA sequences encoding the same CDR3. V usage is TRBV9 and J usage is TRBJ1-5, with D possibly being TRBD1 (5 bases). V lost 0 bases and J 3 bases, leaving 7 bases between the germline ends. The germline V gene encodes CDR1 SGDLS and CDR2 YYNGEE. This CDR3 contains 14 residues. This chain's CDR3 is CASSVGQFNQPQHF. The CDR3 nucleotides are TGTGCCAGCAGCGTAGGACAGTTCAATCAGCCCCAGCATTTT.

This clone was seen a handful of times. The genes are TRBV30 and TRBJ2-7, with D tentatively TRBD1 (6 bases). Germline-derived CDR1 and CDR2 are GTSNPN and SVGIG (reference sequence). The CDR3 consists of 14 residues. The V end lost 0 bases, the J end lost 5 bases, and 14 bases lay between the germline ends. The CDR3 DNA follows: TGTGCCTGGAGTGTAAGCGGCCGGGACAACGAGCAGTACTTC. Residues: CAWSVSGRDNEQYF.

In its sample, this clone was seen a few times. At the DNA level, this CDR3 is encoded by other sequences in the same sample as well. V and J are TRBV29-1 and TRBJ1-2; the D gene is possibly TRBD1 (5 bases). The V gene lost 3 bases and the J gene lost 5 bases, with 7 bases spanning the gap. The CDR3 is 11 residues long. In germline, CDR1 is SQVTM, CDR2 ANQGSEA. CDR3 nucleotide sequence: TGCAGCGTTGACAGGGATTATGGCTACACCTTC. Amino acid sequence: CSVDRDYGYTF. Combining the CDR3 with reference TRBV29-1 and TRBJ1-2 gives the whole variable domain SAVISQKPSRDICQRGTSLTIQCQVDSQVTMMFWYRQQPGQSLTLIATANQGSEATYESGFVIDKFPISRPNLTFSTLTVSNMSPEDSSIYLCSVDRDYGYTFGSGTRLTVV.

This clone was observed a handful of times. This rearrangement joins TRBV29-1 to TRBJ1-5; 8 nucleotides agree with TRBD1. The CDR3 consists of 14 residues. V lost 6 bases to trimming and J lost 3 bases; unmatched junction nucleotides: 7. Germline CDR1 reads SQVTM; CDR2 reads ANQGSEA. This chain's CDR3 is CSVQGQGVNQPQHF. DNA for the CDR3: TGCAGCGTGCAAGGACAGGGAGTCAATCAGCCCCAGCATTTT.

This clone turned up a few times. This sequence joins TRBV4-3 and TRBJ1-1; maybe TRBD1 (6 bases). With 0 bases removed from V and 12 bases from J, the gap between germline ends came to 17 bases. The CDR3 has 14 amino acids. The germline V gene has CDR1 LGHNA and CDR2 YSLEER. CDR3 bases: TGCGCCAGCAGCCAAGATGCGGGGGGCGCGGGAACTTTCTTT. Encoded protein: CASSQDAGGAGTFF.

The V gene is TRBV27, the J gene TRBJ2-5; D is possibly TRBD1 (6 bases). V dropped 2 bases and J dropped 5 bases, with 12 bases sitting between them. CDR1 is MNHEY, CDR2 SMNVEV, per germline (reference sequence). This CDR3 has 14 residues. Written as DNA, the CDR3 is TGTGCCAGCAGTTTAAGGGGGATGAGGGAGACCCAGTACTTC. This sequence encodes CASSLRGMRETQYF.

The rearrangement uses TRBV28 and TRBJ1-6; 7 bases are shared with TRBD1. Trimming took 5 bases from V and 10 from J; bases not matched to a gene: 11. CDR1 and CDR2 from the germline V gene are MDHEN and SYDVKM. This CDR3 region has 15 residues. The CDR3 is CASSPLGGRGSPLHF. As DNA, the CDR3 is TGTGCCAGCAGTCCTCTAGGGGGCCGAGGGTCACCCCTCCACTTT.